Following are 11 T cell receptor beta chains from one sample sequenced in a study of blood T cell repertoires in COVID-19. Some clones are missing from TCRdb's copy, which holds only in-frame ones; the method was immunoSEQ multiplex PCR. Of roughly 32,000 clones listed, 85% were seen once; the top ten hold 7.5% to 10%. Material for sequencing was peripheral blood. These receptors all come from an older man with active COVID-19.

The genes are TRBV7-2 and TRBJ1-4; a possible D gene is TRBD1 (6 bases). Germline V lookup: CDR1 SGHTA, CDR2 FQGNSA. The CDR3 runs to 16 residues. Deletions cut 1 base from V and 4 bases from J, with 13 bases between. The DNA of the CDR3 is TGTGCCAGCAGCTTAGGTGGCAGGGGTTATAATGAAAAACTGTTTTTT. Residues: CASSLGGRGYNEKLFF.

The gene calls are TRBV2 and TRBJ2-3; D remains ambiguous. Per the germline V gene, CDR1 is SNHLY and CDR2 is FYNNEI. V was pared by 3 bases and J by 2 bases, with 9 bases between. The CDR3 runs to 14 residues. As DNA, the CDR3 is TGTGCCAGCAGTGACAGCAGGTACACAGATACGCAGTATTTT. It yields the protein CASSDSRYTDTQYF.

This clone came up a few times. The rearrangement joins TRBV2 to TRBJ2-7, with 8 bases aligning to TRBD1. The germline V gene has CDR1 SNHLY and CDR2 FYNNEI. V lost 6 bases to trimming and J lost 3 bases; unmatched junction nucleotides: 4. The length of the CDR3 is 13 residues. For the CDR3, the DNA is TGTGCCAGCAGGCGGACAGGGATCTACGAGCAGTACTTC. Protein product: CASRRTGIYEQYF.

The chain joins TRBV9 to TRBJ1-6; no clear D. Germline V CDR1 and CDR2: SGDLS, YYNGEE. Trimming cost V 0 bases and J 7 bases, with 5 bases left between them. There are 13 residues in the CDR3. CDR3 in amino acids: CASSVAANSPLHF. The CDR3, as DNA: TGTGCCAGCAGCGTAGCCGCGAATTCACCCCTCCACTTT.

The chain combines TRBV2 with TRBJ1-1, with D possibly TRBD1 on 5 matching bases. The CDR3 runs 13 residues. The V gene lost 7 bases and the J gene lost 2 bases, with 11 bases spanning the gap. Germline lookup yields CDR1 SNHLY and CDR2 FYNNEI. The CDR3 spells CASMMGLNTEAFF. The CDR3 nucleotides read TGTGCCAGCATGATGGGACTCAACACTGAAGCTTTCTTT. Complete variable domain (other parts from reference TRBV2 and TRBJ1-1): EPEVTQTPSHQVTQMGQEVILRCVPISNHLYFYWYRQILGQKVEFLVSFYNNEISEKSEIFDDQFSVERPDGSNFTLKIRSTKLEDSAMYFCASMMGLNTEAFFGQGTRLTVV.

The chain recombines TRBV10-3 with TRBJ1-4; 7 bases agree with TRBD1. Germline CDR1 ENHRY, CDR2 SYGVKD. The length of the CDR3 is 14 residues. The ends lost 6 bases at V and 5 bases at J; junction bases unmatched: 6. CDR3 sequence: CAIRATGTNEKLFF. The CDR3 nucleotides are TGTGCCATCAGGGCGACAGGGACGAATGAAAAACTGTTTTTT.

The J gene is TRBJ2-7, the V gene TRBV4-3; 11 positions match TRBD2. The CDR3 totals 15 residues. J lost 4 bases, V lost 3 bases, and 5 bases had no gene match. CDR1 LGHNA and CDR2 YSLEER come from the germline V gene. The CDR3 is CASSQGLAGGYEQYF. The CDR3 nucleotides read TGCGCCAGCAGCCAGGGTCTAGCGGGGGGATACGAGCAGTACTTC.

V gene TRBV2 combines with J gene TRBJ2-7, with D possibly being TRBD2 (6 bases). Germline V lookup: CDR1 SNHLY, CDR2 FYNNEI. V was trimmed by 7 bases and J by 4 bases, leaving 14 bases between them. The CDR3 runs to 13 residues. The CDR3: CASTSVPGYEQYF. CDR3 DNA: TGTGCCAGCACTAGCGTCCCCGGGTACGAGCAGTACTTC.

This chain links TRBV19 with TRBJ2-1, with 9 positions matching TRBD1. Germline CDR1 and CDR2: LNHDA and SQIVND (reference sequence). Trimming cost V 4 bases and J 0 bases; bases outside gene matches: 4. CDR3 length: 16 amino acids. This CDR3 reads CASSKDRGSSYNEQFF. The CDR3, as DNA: TGTGCCAGTAGTAAAGACAGGGGGAGCTCCTACAATGAGCAGTTCTTC.

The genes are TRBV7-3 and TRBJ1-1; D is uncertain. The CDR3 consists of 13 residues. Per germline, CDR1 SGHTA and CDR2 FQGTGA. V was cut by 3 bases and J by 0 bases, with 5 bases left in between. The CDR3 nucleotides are TGTGCCAGCAGCTTGCGCATGAACACTGAAGCTTTCTTT. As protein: CASSLRMNTEAFF.

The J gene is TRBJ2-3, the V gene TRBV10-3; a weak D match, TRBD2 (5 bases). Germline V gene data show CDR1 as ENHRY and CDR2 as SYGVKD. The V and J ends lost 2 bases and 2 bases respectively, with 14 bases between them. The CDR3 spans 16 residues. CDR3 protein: CAISENGVRNTDTQYF. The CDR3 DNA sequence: TGTGCCATCAGTGAGAACGGGGTGCGGAACACAGATACGCAGTATTTT.